This entry lists 2 T cell receptor beta chains sequenced from one sample in a study of T-cell reconstitution after alpha-beta-depleted transplantation in children. This sample's TCRbeta library carried unique molecular identifier barcodes. TCRdb passed the PCR reads through MiXCR, listing each CDR3 protein once. The data show about 830,000 distinct CDR3 sequences, about 15% seen once. Sample: PBMCs, mostly from graft donor cells, taken 360 days after TCRalphabeta/CD19-depleted stem cell transplant. Receptors originate from a male patient younger than 18 who had a stem cell transplant for acute lymphoblastic leukemia, so the T cells may come from the graft donor.

V is TRBV5-1 and J is TRBJ1-1; maybe TRBD1 (6 bases). The CDR3 contains 15 residues. CDR1 is SGHRS and CDR2 is YFSETQ in the germline V gene. Trimming left V 4 bases short and J 7 bases short, with 20 bases between. CDR3 coding DNA: TGCGCCAGCAGCCTACAACACTGGACAGCCAATGAAGCTTTCTTT. Its protein is CASSLQHWTANEAFF.

This clonotype has just a few counts. The rearrangement joins TRBV29-1 to TRBJ2-7, with D tentatively TRBD2 (7 bases). This CDR3 has 14 amino acids. Trimming pared 6 bases from V and 4 bases from J, leaving 19 bases between. CDR1 and CDR2 from the germline V gene are SQVTM and ANQGSEA. Written as DNA, the CDR3 is TGCAGCGTCATCAAGAAGGGGGGGCAGTACGAGCAGTACTTC. This codes for CSVIKKGGQYEQYF.